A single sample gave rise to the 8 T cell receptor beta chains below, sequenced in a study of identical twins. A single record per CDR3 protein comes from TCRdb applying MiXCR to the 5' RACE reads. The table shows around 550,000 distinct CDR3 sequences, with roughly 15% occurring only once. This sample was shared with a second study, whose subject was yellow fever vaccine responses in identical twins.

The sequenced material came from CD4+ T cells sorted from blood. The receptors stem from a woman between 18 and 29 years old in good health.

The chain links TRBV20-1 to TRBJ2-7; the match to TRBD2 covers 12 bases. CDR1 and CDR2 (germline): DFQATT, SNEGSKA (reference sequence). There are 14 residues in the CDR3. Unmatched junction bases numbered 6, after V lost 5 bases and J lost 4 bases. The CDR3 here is CSARTSGNRYEQYF. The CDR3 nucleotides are TGCAGTGCTCGGACTAGCGGGAATAGGTACGAGCAGTACTTC.

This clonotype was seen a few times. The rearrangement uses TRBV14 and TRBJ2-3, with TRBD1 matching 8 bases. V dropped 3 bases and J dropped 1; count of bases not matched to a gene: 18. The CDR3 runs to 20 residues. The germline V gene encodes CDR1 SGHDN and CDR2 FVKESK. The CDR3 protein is CASSQTDRGRSTRGTDTQYF. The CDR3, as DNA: TGTGCCAGCAGCCAGACAGACAGGGGACGAAGCACACGGGGCACAGATACGCAGTATTTT. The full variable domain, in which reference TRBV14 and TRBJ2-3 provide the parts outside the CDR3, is EAGVTQFPSHSVIEKGQTVTLRCDPISGHDNLYWYRRVMGKEIKFLLHFVKESKQDESGMPNNRFLAERTGGTYSTLKVQPAELEDSGVYFCASSQTDRGRSTRGTDTQYFGPGTRLTVL.

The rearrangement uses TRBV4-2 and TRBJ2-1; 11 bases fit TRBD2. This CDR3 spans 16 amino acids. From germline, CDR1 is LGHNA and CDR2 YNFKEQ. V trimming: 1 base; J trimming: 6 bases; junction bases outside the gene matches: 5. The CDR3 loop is CASSQVTSGGGNEQFF. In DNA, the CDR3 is TGTGCCAGCAGCCAAGTCACTAGCGGGGGAGGCAATGAGCAGTTCTTC.

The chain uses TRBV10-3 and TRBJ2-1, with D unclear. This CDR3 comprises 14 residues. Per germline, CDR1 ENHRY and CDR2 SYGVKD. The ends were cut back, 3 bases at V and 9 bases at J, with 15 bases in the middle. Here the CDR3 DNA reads TGTGCCATCAGTGAAGCGAGAACGGCTGGTGAGCAGTTCTTC. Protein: CAISEARTAGEQFF.

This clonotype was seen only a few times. Here the CDR3 reads CSVGASGFREETQYF. The CDR3 nucleotides are TGCAGCGTGGGGGCTAGCGGGTTCCGGGAAGAGACCCAGTACTTC. V usage is TRBV29-1 and J usage is TRBJ2-5; 8 bases are a match to TRBD2. CDR3 length equals 15 residues. The V and J ends lost 6 bases and 3 bases, in that order; junction bases with no gene match: 12. Germline CDR1 and CDR2: SQVTM and ANQGSEA.

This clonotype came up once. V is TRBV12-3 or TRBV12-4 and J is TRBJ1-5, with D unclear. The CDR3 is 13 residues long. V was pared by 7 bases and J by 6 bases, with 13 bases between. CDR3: CASTTSRGQPQHF. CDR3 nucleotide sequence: TGTGCCAGCACCACCAGCCGGGGTCAGCCCCAGCATTTT.

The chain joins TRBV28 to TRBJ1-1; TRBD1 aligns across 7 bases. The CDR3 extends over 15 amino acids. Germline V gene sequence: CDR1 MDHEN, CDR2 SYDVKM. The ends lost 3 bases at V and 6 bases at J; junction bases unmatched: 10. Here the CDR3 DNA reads TGTGCCAGCAGTTTTGGGTGGGGAGGGGGCCCTGAAGCTTTCTTT. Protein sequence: CASSFGWGGGPEAFF.

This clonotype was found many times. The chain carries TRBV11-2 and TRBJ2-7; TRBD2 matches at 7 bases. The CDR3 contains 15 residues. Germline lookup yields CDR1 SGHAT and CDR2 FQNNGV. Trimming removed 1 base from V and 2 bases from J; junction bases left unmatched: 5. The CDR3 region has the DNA TGTGCCAGCAGCTTAGGGGGGGGAGCTACCTACGAGCAGTACGTC. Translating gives CASSLGGGATYEQYV.